The source of this T cell receptor (beta chain) is a study of identical twins. Overall study results and limits: Clonotypes of the beta chain that were abundant in cord blood carried fewer insertions (memory repertoires showed none).

The V and J ends lost 5 bases and 0 bases respectively, with 11 bases between them. The CDR3 sequence is 14 residues long. Germline loops: CDR1 SGHAT, CDR2 FQNNGV. As for this clonotype: Its antigen is unknown.

A universal primer site was added by template switching, and unique molecular identifiers were carried by the cDNA. Using its own MiXCR run on the 5' RACE reads, TCRdb lists one record per CDR3 protein. Among roughly 290,000 distinct CDR3 sequences listed, roughly 8.6% were seen once. This sample was shared with a second study, whose subject was yellow fever vaccine responses in identical twins.

The sequenced material came from CD8+ T cells sorted from blood. V gene TRBV11-2 combines with J gene TRBJ2-7; D possibly corresponds to TRBD1 (5 bases). This receptor was taken from a woman aged 18 to 35 in good health. CDR3 nucleotide sequence: TGTGCCAGCAGCCTGACAGCACACTCCTACGAGCAGTACTTC. It encodes CASSLTAHSYEQYF.